Reported below is one TCR beta chain. Germline V CDR1 and CDR2: SGDLS, YYNGEE. The CDR3 contains 13 residues. With 3 bases removed from V and 3 bases from J, the gap between germline ends came to 9 bases. The sample is drawn from a study of blood T cell repertoires in COVID-19. For the study at large: Samples of COVID-19 (acute and convalescent) were obtained from the United States, Italy and Spain. PBMCs, B-cell-depleted T cells, or T cells were the source of the cDNA or gDNA that made up the material.

Authors' data handling: Using reference gene primer amplification, nucleated cell counts were estimated. Clones were sequenced by immunoSEQ multiplex PCR, and TCRdb holds only the in-frame ones, with some missing. Clone size and the V and J calls come from that table; the DNA yielded D and trimming. Among some 260,000 clones, about 85% were seen once, and the ten largest hold roughly 3.1%. The receptor comes from a man between 18 and 29 years old with active or convalescent COVID-19. The gene calls are TRBV9 and TRBJ1-1; possibly TRBD1 for D (6 bases). The sequenced sample was peripheral blood. The CDR3, as DNA: TGTGCCAGCAGCGGGAAGGGGGACACTGAAGCTTTCTTT. This gives the protein CASSGKGDTEAFF.